These T cell receptor beta chains were read from a single sample in a study of CXCR3-negative and CXCR3-positive naive CD8 T cells. With the 5' RACE reads reprocessed, TCRdb shows one record per CDR3 protein and no DNA. The sample table sets out 100,000 to 150,000 distinct CDR3 sequences. Specimen: naive CXCR3- CD8+ T cells from blood. These receptors came from a human donor in good health. Some clones in this sample may be carry-over from other donors' samples. The CDR3 runs from the conserved cysteine through the conserved F or W. The order of the fields is J gene, CDR3 length, V gene, CDR3 protein.

>TRBJ2-7|16|TRBV11-2
CASSLDLSGESYEQYF
>TRBJ2-1|17|TRBV15
CATSRPGGQSSYNEQFF
>TRBJ2-7|14|TRBV7-9
CASSLAENLYEQYF
>TRBJ2-3|14|TRBV7-8
CASRGQFFADTQYF
>TRBJ2-3|18|TRBV28
CASSFGPGSGPSTDTQYF
>TRBJ2-7|14|TRBV29-1
CSVEGGDRRYEQYF
>TRBJ2-7|16|TRBV28
CASSITGTSGYYEQYF
>TRBJ2-3|16|TRBV28
CASSLHSGGRTDTQYF
>TRBJ1-1|11|TRBV5-5
CASRMGTEAFF
>TRBJ2-7|14|TRBV30
CAWSHRDRVYEQYF
>TRBJ1-1|14|TRBV5-1
CASSPGLSDTEAFF
>TRBJ2-1|18|TRBV5-1
CASSLPLAGGRNYNEQFF
>TRBJ1-1|14|TRBV9
CASSAQGDSTEAFF
>TRBJ1-1|12|TRBV6-5
CASSYRGSQAFF
>TRBJ2-5|14|TRBV28
CASSLTAGGETQYF
>TRBJ2-7|14|TRBV7-2
CASSFLGAAYEQYF
>TRBJ2-1|15|TRBV20-1
CSAQGASGSYNEQFF
>TRBJ2-2|15|TRBV7-2
CASSLEAGNTGELFF
>TRBJ2-2|12|TRBV29-1
CSVNSAGGELFF
>TRBJ1-1|16|TRBV10-3
CAISEWGAGAHTEAFF
>TRBJ2-7|15|TRBV7-2
CASSLVLARTYEQYF
>TRBJ1-1|14|TRBV7-4
CASSSMGSRTEAFF
>TRBJ2-7|15|TRBV10-3
CAISESVAASYEQYF
>TRBJ2-1|14|TRBV6-2/TRBV6-3
CASSYASSYNEQFF
>TRBJ1-1|15|TRBV7-6
CASSILDRGGTEAFF
>TRBJ2-1|18|TRBV20-1
CSARDSGTSTSPYNEQFF
>TRBJ2-1|16|TRBV27
CASSLPSGGSYNEQFF
>TRBJ1-1|15|TRBV14
CASSHPGGWVTEAFF
>TRBJ1-1|15|TRBV7-9
CASSSMGGGRDEAFF
>TRBJ2-3|17|TRBV12-3/TRBV12-4
CASRSPTRQGTADTQYF
>TRBJ2-1|13|TRBV4-3
CASSQELDNEQFF
>TRBJ2-1|14|TRBV10-3
CAISPGSGLPEQFF